These T cell receptor beta chains were read from a single sample in a study of blood T cells in healthy people across ages. MiXCR, applied by TCRdb to the 5' RACE reads, yields one record per CDR3 protein. In the table there are 700,000 to 850,000 distinct CDR3 sequences, about 53% of which are singletons. Material for sequencing was blood. The receptor set was obtained from a man aged 80 or over in good health. Each CDR3 is given with its conserved first and last residue. Each record gives: D gene, V gene, J gene, clone size, CDR3 protein, CDR3 DNA. The D gene is left open where the match is weak. Expanded clones get a size class; other rows say once, few or many, or leave the size out.

>TRBD1|TRBV24-1|TRBJ2-7|.
CATQPTRAGGSEQYF
TGTGCCACGCAACCGACGCGAGCAGGGGGTTCCGAGCAGTACTTC
>TRBD1|TRBV12-3/TRBV12-4|TRBJ2-7|.
CASRFGTVSYEQYF
TGTGCCAGCAGATTCGGGACAGTCTCCTACGAGCAGTACTTC
>TRBD1|TRBV20-1|TRBJ2-5|.
CSARGGTGVETQYF
TGCAGTGCTAGAGGGGGGACAGGGGTGGAGACCCAGTACTTC
>TRBD2|TRBV9|TRBJ2-5|.
CASSAVAGGPWETQYF
TGTGCCAGCAGCGCCGTAGCGGGAGGGCCGTGGGAGACCCAGTACTTC
>TRBD1|TRBV10-3|TRBJ1-2|.
CAISENRGQGAGYGYTF
TGTGCCATCAGTGAAAATAGGGGACAGGGGGCTGGCTATGGCTACACCTTC
>TRBD2|TRBV20-1|TRBJ2-5|.
CSASGLAGEEATQYF
TGCAGTGCTAGCGGACTAGCGGGAGAAGAGGCGACCCAGTACTTC
>.|TRBV4-1|TRBJ2-1|.
CASSQEIGERRSSYNEQFF
TGCGCCAGCAGCCAAGAAATTGGGGAGCGGCGGAGCTCCTACAATGAGCAGTTCTTC
>.|TRBV29-1|TRBJ1-1|once
CSVDTGEAFF
TGCAGCGTTGACACAGGGGAAGCTTTCTTT
>.|TRBV6-6|TRBJ2-7|.
CASSPRLGVQYF
TGTGCCAGCAGCCCAAGACTAGGTGTGCAGTACTTC
>.|TRBV13|TRBJ2-7|.
CASSPRRMGTYEQYF
TGTGCCAGCAGCCCCAGGAGGATGGGGACCTACGAGCAGTACTTC
>.|TRBV29-1|TRBJ2-3|.
CSVDSQAVTDTQYF
TGCAGCGTGGACTCCCAGGCGGTCACAGATACGCAGTATTTT
>TRBD1|TRBV3-1|TRBJ2-7|.
CAVLPKRDRENEQYF
TGTGCCGTATTACCCAAGAGGGACAGGGAAAACGAGCAGTACTTC
>TRBD1|TRBV10-2|TRBJ2-7|.
CASRVQTGGSYEQYF
TGCGCCAGCAGAGTACAGACAGGGGGCTCCTACGAGCAGTACTTC
>.|TRBV19|TRBJ1-2|.
CASSLTTNLNYGYTF
TGTGCCAGTAGTCTCACGACCAACCTTAACTATGGCTACACCTTC
>.|TRBV12-3/TRBV12-4|TRBJ2-3|.
CASSISGPYAYF
TGTGCCAGCAGTATTAGCGGACCATACGCGTATTTT
>.|TRBV7-9|TRBJ2-1|.
CASSPYNGNEQFF
TGTGCCAGCAGCCCCTATAATGGCAATGAGCAGTTCTTC
>.|TRBV20-1|TRBJ2-7|.
CSAPTEAGEQYF
TGCAGTGCACCGACAGAGGCGGGCGAGCAGTACTTC
>.|TRBV24-1|TRBJ2-1|.
CATSDSLQGPQFF
TGTGCCACCAGTGATTCGCTACAGGGCCCGCAGTTCTTC
>TRBD2|TRBV7-9|TRBJ2-1|.
CASTRWTGLAYNEQFF
TGTGCCAGCACCCGATGGACCGGACTAGCGTATAATGAGCAGTTCTTC
>TRBD2|TRBV7-9|TRBJ2-1|few
CASSSAASGSFNEQFF
TGTGCCAGCAGCTCGGCCGCCAGCGGGAGTTTCAATGAGCAGTTCTTC
>.|TRBV7-2|TRBJ2-3|.
CASSSLRGSTDTQNF
TGTGCCAGCAGCTCCCTAAGGGGTAGCACAGATACGCAGAATTTT
>TRBD1|TRBV12-3/TRBV12-4|TRBJ2-1|.
CASSLGTGWNEQFF
TGTGCCAGCAGTTTAGGGACAGGGTGGAATGAGCAGTTCTTC
>.|TRBV11-2|TRBJ2-3|few
CASSLPLADSTDTQYF
TGTGCCAGCAGCCTTCCACTAGCCGATAGCACAGATACGCAGTATTTT
>.|TRBV5-1|TRBJ2-2|.
CASSPRSSGNTGELFF
TGCGCCAGCAGCCCCCGGAGTAGCGGGAACACCGGGGAGCTGTTTTTT
>.|TRBV24-1|TRBJ2-1|.
CATSVGQTYNEQFF
TGTGCCACCAGTGTGGGACAAACCTACAATGAGCAGTTCTTC
>.|TRBV29-1|TRBJ1-5|.
CSATVGGNQPQHF
TGCAGCGCTACTGTGGGGGGCAATCAGCCCCAGCATTTT
>TRBD2|TRBV10-2|TRBJ2-7|.
CASTSSGRNGSDEQYF
TGCGCCAGCACCAGTAGCGGGAGGAACGGATCCGACGAGCAGTACTTC
>.|TRBV20-1|TRBJ2-1|.
CSANTGLRGGKEQFF
TGCAGTGCGAATACGGGACTCCGCGGAGGCAAGGAGCAGTTCTTC
>TRBD2|TRBV9|TRBJ2-1|.
CASSRSSGRVLGEQFF
TGTGCCAGCAGCAGATCTAGCGGGAGGGTGCTTGGGGAGCAGTTCTTC
>.|TRBV5-1|TRBJ1-1|once
CASSLAIVNTEAFF
TGCGCCAGCAGCTTGGCCATCGTGAACACTGAAGCTTTCTTT
>.|TRBV3-1|TRBJ2-7|.
CASSQGGDGSYEQYF
TGTGCCAGCAGCCAAGGGGGAGACGGCTCCTACGAGCAGTACTTC
>.|TRBV28|TRBJ2-7|.
CASNRWDEQYF
TGTGCCAGCAATCGTTGGGACGAGCAGTACTTC
>.|TRBV29-1|TRBJ1-1|.
CSVEQQGTEAFF
TGCAGCGTAGAACAACAGGGAACTGAAGCTTTCTTT
>TRBD2|TRBV20-1|TRBJ2-1|few
CSARDSRGTSIYNEQFF
TGCAGTGCTAGAGACTCCCGGGGGACTAGTATCTACAATGAGCAGTTCTTC
>TRBD2|TRBV5-6|TRBJ2-7|once
CASSLERELSYEQYF
TGTGCCAGCAGCTTGGAGCGGGAGCTCTCCTACGAGCAGTACTTC
>.|TRBV12-3/TRBV12-4|TRBJ1-2|.
CASREDGADGYTF
TGTGCCAGCAGGGAGGACGGAGCCGATGGCTACACCTTC
>.|TRBV6-6|TRBJ2-3|few
CASSLSSPDASWDTQYF
TGTGCCAGCAGTCTCTCCTCTCCGGACGCATCGTGGGATACGCAGTATTTT
>.|TRBV20-1|TRBJ2-3|.
CSARAQSTRYAYF
TGCAGTGCTAGAGCCCAGAGTACCAGATACGCGTATTTT
>.|TRBV29-1|TRBJ2-6|.
CSVATPGVAGANVLTF
TGCAGCGTTGCGACCCCGGGAGTTGCTGGGGCCAACGTCCTGACTTTC
>TRBD2|TRBV11-3|TRBJ2-1|.
CASSYAGTSGGGEQFF
TGTGCCAGCAGCTACGCCGGGACTAGCGGGGGGGGTGAGCAGTTCTTC
>.|TRBV6-6|TRBJ1-5|.
CASSYALVNQPQHF
TGTGCCAGCAGTTACGCTTTGGTCAATCAGCCCCAGCATTTT
>.|TRBV10-3|TRBJ1-1|.
CAISANRDLDTEAFF
TGTGCCATCAGTGCTAACAGGGACTTAGACACTGAAGCTTTCTTT
>.|TRBV15|TRBJ2-6|many
CATSPPISSGANVLTF
TGTGCCACCAGCCCCCCTATTAGCTCTGGGGCCAACGTCCTGACTTTC
>TRBD2|TRBV27|TRBJ2-7|.
CATFLAEGFYEQYF
TGTGCCACTTTCCTAGCGGAGGGTTTCTACGAGCAGTACTTC
>.|TRBV12-3/TRBV12-4|TRBJ1-5|.
CASRLTGSLQPQHF
TGTGCCAGCAGACTTACAGGGAGCCTTCAGCCCCAGCATTTT
>.|TRBV3-1|TRBJ2-3|.
CASSQESGGGRYAYF
TGTGCCAGCAGCCAAGAAAGTGGAGGGGGCAGATACGCGTATTTT
>TRBD2|TRBV5-1|TRBJ2-3|few
CASSLSLAGEDTQYF
TGCGCCAGCAGCTTGTCTCTAGCGGGAGAAGATACGCAGTATTTT
>TRBD1|TRBV27|TRBJ1-1|.
CASSLRLTGPRGEAFF
TGTGCCAGCAGTTTACGACTGACAGGGCCTAGGGGTGAAGCTTTCTTT
>.|TRBV21-1|TRBJ1-6|.
CASSKGVGLDYLNSPLHF
TGTGCCAGCAGCAAAGGGGTAGGGTTGGACTACTTGAATTCACCCCTCCACTTT
>.|TRBV5-1|TRBJ2-2|.
CASRDGQTAGELFF
TGCGCCAGCAGAGACGGACAGACGGCGGGGGAGCTGTTTTTT
>TRBD2|TRBV6-6|TRBJ2-2|once
CASSLGLASGTGELFF
TGTGCCAGCAGCTTAGGACTAGCGTCGGGCACCGGGGAGCTGTTTTTT
>.|TRBV28|TRBJ2-1|few
CASSRGASYNEQFF
TGTGCCAGCAGCCGAGGGGCTTCCTACAATGAGCAGTTCTTC
>.|TRBV27|TRBJ1-2|.
CAAWGGGGYTF
TGTGCCGCCTGGGGAGGGGGTGGCTACACCTTC